This record covers a single T cell receptor (beta chain). No antigen is known for it. The sample is drawn from a study of OX40 agonist ivuxolimab in advanced cancers. Study background: Treatment of patients was with ivuxolimab, an agonistic anti-OX40 (CD134) antibody. Patients were roughly 83% male with ages roughly 20 to 80, mean roughly 55. Findings and caveats of the study: Partial responders at 0.1-3.0 mg/kg showed near-lowest clonal expansion.

Any history of autoimmune disease or systemic immunosuppression disqualified patients. V lost 4 bases and J lost 3; bases outside the gene matches: 5. The CDR3 loop spans 16 amino acids. The germline V gene has CDR1 MDHEN and CDR2 SYDVKM. Profiled with immunoSEQ multiplex PCR; TCRdb holds only in-frame clones, not every one. This table has about 68,000 clones, roughly 86% appearing once. The sequenced sample was CD4+ or CD8+ T cells sorted from blood, obtained in a trial of the OX40 agonist ivuxolimab. The sequence came from an adult with an advanced solid tumor such as melanoma, head and neck, liver or kidney cancer. The chain carries TRBV28 and TRBJ2-3; 12 bases line up with TRBD2. The CDR3 bases are TGTGCCAGCAGTTCAAGGACTAGCGGGAATACAGATACGCAGTATTTT. Encoded protein: CASSSRTSGNTDTQYF.